Shown below are 13 T cell receptor beta chains from a single sample sequenced in a study of blood T cell repertoires in COVID-19. Sequencing was performed with immunoSEQ multiplex PCR; in TCRdb, only in-frame clones are kept and a portion is missing. The data hold roughly 700,000 clones, with around 90% observed a single time. The sequenced sample consisted of peripheral blood. The origin of the receptors is a woman aged 18-29 years with acute or convalescent COVID-19.

V usage is TRBV29-1 and J usage is TRBJ2-3; 10 positions agree with TRBD1. Germline assignment: CDR1 SQVTM and CDR2 ANQGSEA. The CDR3 length is 17 residues. V shed 3 bases, J shed 6 bases, and the junction held 15 bases outside the gene matches. CDR3 sequence: CSVEAYLGTGAPDTQYF. For the CDR3, the DNA is TGCAGCGTTGAGGCTTACCTTGGGACAGGGGCTCCGGATACGCAGTATTTT.

The genes are TRBV24-1 and TRBJ1-2; D is unresolved. CDR1 is KGHDR, CDR2 SFDVKD, per germline. The CDR3 is 17 amino acids. Trimming took off 1 base at V and 4 bases at J, with 18 bases between the two ends. CDR3 region: CATSDFKSGWNLYGYTF. The CDR3 nucleotides are TGTGCCACCAGTGATTTCAAAAGCGGGTGGAACCTCTATGGCTACACCTTC.

This sequence joins TRBV3-1 (or the pseudogene TRBV3-2) and TRBJ2-3, with 14 bases aligning to TRBD2. With V trimmed by 4 bases and J by 2 bases, 8 bases remained unmatched. Germline CDR1 LGHDT, CDR2 YNNKEL (reference sequence). CDR3 length equals 18 residues. The CDR3 reads CASSPYWTSGGLTDTQYF. CDR3 coding DNA: TGTGCCAGCAGCCCCTACTGGACTAGCGGGGGGCTCACAGATACGCAGTATTTT.

The rearrangement links TRBV6-4 to TRBJ2-1, with 11 bases identical to TRBD2. The trim removed 6 bases at V and 5 bases at J, leaving 6 bases unmatched. The CDR3 spans 15 residues. Germline CDR1 reads MRHNA; CDR2 reads SNTAGT. As DNA, the CDR3 is TGTGCCAGCAGCACACTAGCGGGGGATCACAATGAGCAGTTCTTC. Protein sequence: CASSTLAGDHNEQFF.

In this sample, this clone turned up once. CDR3 DNA: TGTGCCACCAGCAGAGCCCCAGGGGGCATCACCGGGGAGCTGTTTTTT. Protein product: CATSRAPGGITGELFF. The chain links TRBV15 to TRBJ2-2, with TRBD1 matching 8 bases. With 1 base clipped from V and 4 bases from J, the junction kept 5 bases outside the gene matches. CDR3 length: 16 residues. Germline V lookup: CDR1 LNHNV, CDR2 YYDKDF (reference sequence).

The table lists this clone with a few counts. The rearrangement uses TRBV6-5 and TRBJ1-1; 9 positions agree with TRBD1. The CDR3 loop spans 13 amino acids. Trimming at V came to 2 bases and at J to 5 bases, leaving 0 bases not matched to a gene. Germline CDR1 reads MNHEY; CDR2 reads SVGAGI. The CDR3 bases are TGTGCCAGCAGTTACGGACAGGGGACTGAAGCTTTCTTT. Its protein product is CASSYGQGTEAFF.

This rearrangement joins TRBV18 to TRBJ2-1; TRBD1 matches at 8 bases. Trimming at V came to 3 bases and at J to 6 bases, leaving 10 bases not matched to a gene. The CDR3 is 16 residues long. CDR1 and CDR2 from the germline V gene are KGHSH and LQKENI. The CDR3 DNA reads as TGTGCCAGCTCACCCCCGCCCCGGACAGGGCGCAATGAGCAGTTCTTC. Translating it yields CASSPPPRTGRNEQFF. The variable domain in full, with the rest retrieved from reference TRBV18 and TRBJ2-1, is NAGVMQNPRHLVRRRGQEARLRCSPMKGHSHVYWYRQLPEEGLKFMVYLQKENIIDESGMPKERFSAEFPKEGPSILRIQQVVRGDSAAYFCASSPPPRTGRNEQFFGPGTRLTVL.

The rearrangement uses TRBV4-3 and TRBJ1-4; perhaps TRBD1 as D (6 bases). V lost 6 bases to trimming and J lost 8 bases, with 16 bases between them. The CDR3 totals 14 residues. Germline CDR1 reads LGHNA; CDR2 reads YSLEER. The CDR3 is CASRPQGRGEKLFF. CDR3 bases: TGCGCCAGCAGACCACAGGGACGAGGGGAAAAACTGTTTTTT.

V usage is TRBV15 and J usage is TRBJ1-2, with 7 bases lining up with TRBD1. This CDR3 comprises 13 residues. Unmatched junction bases numbered 3, after V lost 2 bases and J lost 6 bases. Germline CDR1 LNHNV, CDR2 YYDKDF (reference sequence). Here the CDR3 DNA reads TGTGCCACCAGCAGACAGCAGGGGGATGGCTACACCTTC. Protein sequence: CATSRQQGDGYTF. Variable domain in full (rest from reference TRBV15 and TRBJ1-2): DAMVIQNPRYQVTQFGKPVTLSCSQTLNHNVMYWYQQKSSQAPKLLFHYYDKDFNNEADTPDNFQSRRPNTSFCFLDIRSPGLGDTAMYLCATSRQQGDGYTFGSGTRLTVV.

The J gene is TRBJ2-2, the V gene TRBV5-1; tentatively, D is TRBD2 (6 bases). The CDR3 length is 15 residues. Germline assignment: CDR1 SGHRS and CDR2 YFSETQ. The ends were cut back, 4 bases at V and 0 bases at J, with 10 bases in the middle. This chain's CDR3 is CASSVTGANTGELFF. CDR3 in DNA: TGCGCCAGCAGCGTGACGGGGGCGAACACCGGGGAGCTGTTTTTT.

In DNA, the CDR3 is TGTGCCAGCAGCCACGGACAGGGGTATGGCTACACCTTC. Protein sequence: CASSHGQGYGYTF. This sequence joins TRBV3-1 (or the pseudogene TRBV3-2) and TRBJ1-2; 9 nucleotides agree with TRBD1. The length of the CDR3 is 13 residues. In germline, CDR1 is LGHDT, CDR2 YNNKEL (reference sequence). The ends lost 3 bases at V and 5 bases at J; junction bases unmatched: 1.

The chain joins TRBV27 to TRBJ1-5; maybe TRBD1 (5 bases). The V end was cut by 9 bases, the J end by 6 bases, with 15 bases between. The CDR3 is 13 residues long. Germline CDR1 reads MNHEY; CDR2 reads SMNVEV (reference sequence). This CDR3 reads CASAGVGGQPQHF. CDR3 bases: TGTGCCAGTGCGGGGGTGGGGGGTCAGCCCCAGCATTTT.

The chain recombines TRBV3-1 (or the pseudogene TRBV3-2) with TRBJ2-3, with TRBD1 as a possible D gene (6 bases). This CDR3 is built from 15 residues. The germline V gene has CDR1 LGHDT and CDR2 YNNKEL (reference sequence). Trimming shortened V by 5 bases and J by 4 bases, and 16 bases separated the two germline ends. The CDR3 DNA reads TGTGCCAGCAGCTACGACAAAAAGGGGGCAGATACGCAGTATTTT. It is translated as CASSYDKKGADTQYF.